A single sample is the source of the 7 T cell receptor beta chains below, sequenced in a study of Ad26.COV2.S vaccination and SARS-CoV-2 variants (dated by TCRdb to about 2021). Libraries were prepared through the immunoSEQ multiplex PCR assay. TCRdb stores this immuneACCESS table with in-frame sequences only. Part of the clones is absent; in the studies checked, under half of the shortfall reflects unresolved V genes, and no reason is known for the rest. A total of fewer than 800,000 clones appear in this sample, more than 80% of them only once. Of the sample, around 1.5% falls within the top ten clones. Interpreted using the paper, the treatment or condition label stands for: around 19 received Ad26.COV2.S at low or high dose, single or two shots; five or six received placebo; per-sample allocation not given. For vaccine and placebo recipients, the sequenced repertoires came from samples collected on day 63 after the first injection.

The sample was peripheral blood, taken in a trial of Ad26.COV2.S vaccine versus placebo. The source of these receptors is a person between 18 and 59 years old who received the Ad26.COV2.S COVID-19 vaccine or a placebo.

This clone is a singleton in its sample. This sequence joins TRBV7-2 and TRBJ1-5; the D is unclear. The germline V gene encodes CDR1 SGHTA and CDR2 FQGNSA. Trimming took off 5 bases at V and 5 bases at J, with 16 bases between the two ends. This CDR3 region has 15 residues. In nucleotides, the CDR3 is TGTGCCAGCAGCCCGGAGACCGAGCCGCATCAGCCCCAGCATTTT. Protein product: CASSPETEPHQPQHF.

CDR3 DNA: TGCAGCGTTGAGGGGACAGGGATGGGCACAGATACGCAGTATTTT. It specifies CSVEGTGMGTDTQYF. V is TRBV29-1 and J is TRBJ2-3; 9 positions match TRBD1. The V gene's germline CDR1 is SQVTM and CDR2 ANQGSEA. V was pared by 3 bases and J by 1 base, with 5 bases of the junction left unmatched. This CDR3 is built from 15 residues.

The chain uses TRBV19 and TRBJ1-1; TRBD1 aligns across 7 bases. Germline values: CDR1 LNHDA, CDR2 SQIVND (reference sequence). V trimming: 9 bases; J trimming: 4 bases; junction bases outside the gene matches: 8. This CDR3 has 13 amino acids. The CDR3 region has the DNA TGTGCCAGCGGACAGGTAATAGGCACTGAAGCTTTCTTT. This translates into CASGQVIGTEAFF.

This rearrangement joins TRBV10-3 to TRBJ1-1; TRBD1 is a possible D gene (6 bases). Germline V gene data show CDR1 as ENHRY and CDR2 as SYGVKD. The CDR3 covers 15 residues. V gave up 0 bases and J gave up 2 bases, with 10 bases separating them. CDR3 DNA sequence: TGTGCCATCAGTGAGTCGAAAGGGGGAAACACTGAAGCTTTCTTT. Its translation: CAISESKGGNTEAFF.

The chain joins TRBV5-1 to TRBJ2-5, with TRBD1 matching 11 bases. With 4 bases clipped from V and 4 bases from J, the junction kept 3 bases outside the gene matches. This CDR3 spans 14 amino acids. CDR1 SGHRS and CDR2 YFSETQ come from the germline V gene. The CDR3 spells CASSLDRGRETQYF. DNA of the CDR3: TGCGCCAGCAGCCTGGACAGGGGGCGAGAGACCCAGTACTTC.

This clone was observed once. The genes are TRBV5-5 and TRBJ1-3, with D possibly being TRBD1 (5 bases). This CDR3 comprises 14 residues. Trimming took 3 bases from V and 7 from J, leaving 14 bases between them. Germline V gene lookup returns CDR1 SGHKS and CDR2 YYEKEE (reference sequence). The CDR3 DNA reads as TGTGCCAGCAGCTGGGGGAGCCCAGGGAACACCATATATTTT. It yields the protein CASSWGSPGNTIYF.

With regard to this clone: The same CDR3 is also encoded by other DNA sequences in this sample. The chain is built from TRBV24-1 and TRBJ2-3; D is uncertain. The length of the CDR3 is 14 residues. CDR1 is KGHDR, CDR2 SFDVKD, per germline. Trimming pared 3 bases from V and 2 bases from J, leaving 8 bases between. DNA of the CDR3: TGTGCCACCAGTGATCCCCGTTCCACAGATACGCAGTATTTT. It translates to CATSDPRSTDTQYF.